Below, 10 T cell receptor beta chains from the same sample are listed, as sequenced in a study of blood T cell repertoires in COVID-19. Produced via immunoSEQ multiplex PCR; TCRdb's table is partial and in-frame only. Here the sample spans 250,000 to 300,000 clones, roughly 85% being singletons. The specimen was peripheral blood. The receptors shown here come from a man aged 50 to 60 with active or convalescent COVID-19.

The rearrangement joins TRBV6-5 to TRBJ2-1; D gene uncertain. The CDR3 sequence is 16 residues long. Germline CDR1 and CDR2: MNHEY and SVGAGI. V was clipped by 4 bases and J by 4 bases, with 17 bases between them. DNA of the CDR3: TGTGCCAGCAGTTCGACTCCGCCGACTTTATACAATGAGCAGTTCTTC. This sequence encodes CASSSTPPTLYNEQFF.

The DNA of the CDR3 is TGTGCCTGGAGTGACGGGACAGGGGGCGGAGATGGCTACACCTTC. Translation gives CAWSDGTGGGDGYTF. The V and J genes are TRBV30 and TRBJ1-2, with 12 bases identical to TRBD1. Germline values: CDR1 GTSNPN, CDR2 SVGIG (reference sequence). The V segment lost 1 base and the J segment 6 bases; nucleotides outside the gene matches: 6. The CDR3 totals 15 residues.

The CDR3 DNA reads as TGTGCCAGCTCACTACGCTCCGGCAATGAGCAGTTCTTC. Residues: CASSLRSGNEQFF. The V call is TRBV18, the J call TRBJ2-1; no definite D call. The CDR3 has 13 residues. Germline CDR1 is KGHSH and CDR2 is LQKENI. Trimming removed 4 bases from V and 6 bases from J, with 10 bases in between.

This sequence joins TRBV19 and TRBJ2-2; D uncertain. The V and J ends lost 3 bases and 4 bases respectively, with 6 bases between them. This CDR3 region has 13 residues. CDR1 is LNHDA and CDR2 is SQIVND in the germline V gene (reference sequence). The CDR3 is CASSISGTGELFF. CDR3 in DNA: TGTGCCAGTAGTATCTCCGGCACCGGGGAGCTGTTTTTT. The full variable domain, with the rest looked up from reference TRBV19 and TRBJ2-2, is DGGITQSPKYLFRKEGQNVTLSCEQNLNHDAMYWYRQDPGQGLRLIYYSQIVNDFQKGDIAEGYSVSREKKESFPLTVTSAQKNPTAFYLCASSISGTGELFFGEGSRLTVL.

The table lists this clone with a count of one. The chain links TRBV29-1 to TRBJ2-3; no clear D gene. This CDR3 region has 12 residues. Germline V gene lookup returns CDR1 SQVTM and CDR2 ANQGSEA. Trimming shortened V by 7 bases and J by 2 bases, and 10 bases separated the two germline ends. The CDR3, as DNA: TGCAGCGCACAGACATCCACAGATACGCAGTATTTT. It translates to CSAQTSTDTQYF.

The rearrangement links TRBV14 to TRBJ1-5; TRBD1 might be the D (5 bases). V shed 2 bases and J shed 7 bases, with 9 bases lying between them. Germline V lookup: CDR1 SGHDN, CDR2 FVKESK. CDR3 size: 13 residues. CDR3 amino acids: CASSQRRGQPQHF. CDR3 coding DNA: TGTGCCAGCAGCCAACGGAGGGGCCAGCCCCAGCATTTT.

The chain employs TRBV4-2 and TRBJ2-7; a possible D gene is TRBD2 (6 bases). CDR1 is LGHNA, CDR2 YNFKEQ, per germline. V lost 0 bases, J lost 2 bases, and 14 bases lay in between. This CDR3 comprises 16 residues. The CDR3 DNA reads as TGTGCCAGCAGCCAAGATCAGGGCGGGACCCCCTACGAGCAGTACTTC. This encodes CASSQDQGGTPYEQYF.

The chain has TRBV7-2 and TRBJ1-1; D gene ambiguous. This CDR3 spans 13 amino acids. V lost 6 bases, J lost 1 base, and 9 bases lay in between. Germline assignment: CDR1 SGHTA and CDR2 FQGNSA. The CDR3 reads CASRMTGNTEAFF. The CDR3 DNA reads TGTGCCAGCAGGATGACGGGGAACACTGAAGCTTTCTTT.

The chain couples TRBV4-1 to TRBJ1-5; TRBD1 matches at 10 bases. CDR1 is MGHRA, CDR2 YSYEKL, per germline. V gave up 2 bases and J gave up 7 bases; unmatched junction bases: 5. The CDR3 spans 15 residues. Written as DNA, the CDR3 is TGCGCCAGCAGCCAAACCTGGACAGGGGGGCAGCCCCAGCATTTT. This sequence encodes CASSQTWTGGQPQHF.

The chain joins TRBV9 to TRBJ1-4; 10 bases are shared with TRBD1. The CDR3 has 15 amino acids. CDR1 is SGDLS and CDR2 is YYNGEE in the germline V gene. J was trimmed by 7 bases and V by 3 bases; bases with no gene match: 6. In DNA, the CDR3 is TGTGCCAGCAGCGCAAAGACAGGGGGCCGTGAAAAACTGTTTTTT. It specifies CASSAKTGGREKLFF.